This is a list of T cell receptor beta chains from one sample in a study of T cell responses to AZD1222 COVID-19 vaccine. Produced via immunoSEQ multiplex PCR; TCRdb's table is partial and in-frame only. The sample shows about 100,000 clones, just over 85% of them seen only once. Material: peripheral blood, obtained on day 0 of AZD1222 vaccination. The receptors shown here come from an adult in good health. The CDR3 runs from the conserved cysteine through the conserved F or W. The D gene is left open where the match is weak. Rows may omit the clone size; those that give it use once, few, many or a size class.

CDR3aa: CAWSAWEDYGYTF; CDR3nt: TGTGCCTGGAGTGCATGGGAAGACTATGGCTACACCTTC; abundance: -; j_gene: TRBJ1-2; d_gene: -; v_gene: TRBV30
CDR3aa: CATSRDDVRNEKLFF; CDR3nt: TGTGCCACCAGCAGAGATGACGTTAGAAATGAAAAACTGTTTTTT; abundance: -; j_gene: TRBJ1-4; d_gene: -; v_gene: TRBV15
CDR3aa: CASSPYVWRTNTEAFF; CDR3nt: TGTGCCAGCAGCCCTTATGTGTGGCGGACGAACACTGAAGCTTTCTTT; abundance: few; j_gene: TRBJ1-1; d_gene: -; v_gene: TRBV28
CDR3aa: CASSLEPQGVRESNQPQHF; CDR3nt: TGTGCCAGCAGTTTAGAACCCCAGGGCGTGCGGGAGAGCAATCAGCCCCAGCATTTT; abundance: once; j_gene: TRBJ1-5; d_gene: -; v_gene: TRBV27
CDR3aa: CATRRSAATTNYGYTF; CDR3nt: TGTGCCACCAGGCGGTCAGCAGCGACGACTAACTATGGCTACACCTTC; abundance: -; j_gene: TRBJ1-2; d_gene: -; v_gene: TRBV15
CDR3aa: CASSQEQYNEQFF; CDR3nt: TGCGCCAGCAGCCAAGAGCAGTACAATGAGCAGTTCTTC; abundance: -; j_gene: TRBJ2-1; d_gene: -; v_gene: TRBV4-3
CDR3aa: CASSQDSDYGYTF; CDR3nt: TGCGCCAGCAGCCAAGATAGCGACTATGGCTACACCTTC; abundance: -; j_gene: TRBJ1-2; d_gene: -; v_gene: TRBV4-3
CDR3aa: CASSSPVSPEQPQHF; CDR3nt: TGTGCCAGCAGCTCCCCTGTGTCGCCGGAACAGCCCCAGCATTTT; abundance: -; j_gene: TRBJ1-5; d_gene: -; v_gene: TRBV28
CDR3aa: CASSELSTGFNEKLFF; CDR3nt: TGTGCCAGCAGCGAACTATCTACAGGTTTTAATGAAAAACTGTTTTTT; abundance: -; j_gene: TRBJ1-4; d_gene: -; v_gene: TRBV3-1/TRBV3-2
CDR3aa: CASSPRTGIIYEQYF; CDR3nt: TGTGCCAGCAGCCCCCGGACAGGGATAATCTACGAGCAGTACTTC; abundance: -; j_gene: TRBJ2-7; d_gene: TRBD1; v_gene: TRBV7-6
CDR3aa: CASRPKGASVEKLFF; CDR3nt: TGTGCCAGCAGACCTAAGGGGGCAAGTGTTGAAAAACTGTTTTTT; abundance: -; j_gene: TRBJ1-4; d_gene: TRBD1; v_gene: TRBV14
CDR3aa: CASSLSGTGVETQYF; CDR3nt: TGTGCCAGCAGCCTGTCCGGGACAGGGGTAGAGACCCAGTACTTC; abundance: -; j_gene: TRBJ2-5; d_gene: TRBD1; v_gene: TRBV7-2
CDR3aa: CASSIAPDAWDTQYF; CDR3nt: TGTGCCAGTAGTATTGCGCCGGACGCGTGGGATACGCAGTATTTT; abundance: -; j_gene: TRBJ2-3; d_gene: -; v_gene: TRBV19
CDR3aa: CASSAERFGYTF; CDR3nt: TGTGCCAGCAGCGCAGAGAGATTTGGCTACACCTTC; abundance: once; j_gene: TRBJ1-2; d_gene: -; v_gene: TRBV28
CDR3aa: CASSLTRAGGEKLFF; CDR3nt: TGTGCCAGCAGCTTAACCCGGGCAGGAGGGGAAAAACTGTTTTTT; abundance: -; j_gene: TRBJ1-4; d_gene: -; v_gene: TRBV7-2
CDR3aa: CASSPPGTGGVYSNQPQHF; CDR3nt: TGTGCCAGCAGTCCACCCGGGACAGGGGGCGTTTATAGCAATCAGCCCCAGCATTTT; abundance: -; j_gene: TRBJ1-5; d_gene: TRBD1; v_gene: TRBV2
CDR3aa: CASSQAGELGDTQYF; CDR3nt: TGCGCCAGCAGCCAAGCAGGCGAATTAGGGGATACGCAGTATTTT; abundance: -; j_gene: TRBJ2-3; d_gene: -; v_gene: TRBV4-1
CDR3aa: CAIGSRSYSPLHF; CDR3nt: TGTGCCATCGGGAGTCGGTCCTATTCACCCCTCCACTTT; abundance: -; j_gene: TRBJ1-6; d_gene: -; v_gene: TRBV10-3
CDR3aa: CASSSGAGQNEKLFF; CDR3nt: TGTGCCAGCAGTTCAGGGGCAGGACAAAATGAAAAACTGTTTTTT; abundance: -; j_gene: TRBJ1-4; d_gene: -; v_gene: TRBV6-6
CDR3aa: CASSQVRQPNTEAFF; CDR3nt: TGCGCCAGCAGCCAAGTAAGACAGCCAAACACTGAAGCTTTCTTT; abundance: -; j_gene: TRBJ1-1; d_gene: -; v_gene: TRBV4-3
CDR3aa: CASSITQGAGELFF; CDR3nt: TGTGCCAGCAGCATAACACAGGGGGCCGGGGAGCTGTTTTTT; abundance: -; j_gene: TRBJ2-2; d_gene: TRBD1; v_gene: TRBV11-2
CDR3aa: CASNRDRGNSPLHF; CDR3nt: TGTGCCAGCAACCGGGACAGGGGGAATTCACCCCTCCACTTT; abundance: -; j_gene: TRBJ1-6; d_gene: TRBD1; v_gene: TRBV7-2
CDR3aa: CSASRDRGHEQFF; CDR3nt: TGCAGTGCTAGTAGGGACAGGGGACATGAGCAGTTCTTC; abundance: -; j_gene: TRBJ2-1; d_gene: TRBD1; v_gene: TRBV20-1
CDR3aa: CSASSGTGGPLRTYEQYF; CDR3nt: TGCAGTGCTAGTAGCGGGACAGGAGGGCCCCTTCGGACCTACGAGCAGTACTTC; abundance: -; j_gene: TRBJ2-7; d_gene: -; v_gene: TRBV20-1
CDR3aa: CASSPDGGYYGYTF; CDR3nt: TGTGCCAGCAGCCCGGACGGAGGTTATTATGGCTACACCTTC; abundance: -; j_gene: TRBJ1-2; d_gene: -; v_gene: TRBV11-2
CDR3aa: CASSPNWDGNEKLFF; CDR3nt: TGTGCCAGCTCACCGAATTGGGACGGGAATGAAAAACTGTTTTTT; abundance: few; j_gene: TRBJ1-4; d_gene: -; v_gene: TRBV18
CDR3aa: CASMDRGGWQPQHF; CDR3nt: TGTGCCAGCATGGACAGGGGGGGTTGGCAGCCCCAGCATTTT; abundance: -; j_gene: TRBJ1-5; d_gene: TRBD1; v_gene: TRBV6-5
CDR3aa: CASSSGQGDSPLHF; CDR3nt: TGTGCCAGCAGCTCGGGACAGGGAGATTCACCCCTCCACTTT; abundance: -; j_gene: TRBJ1-6; d_gene: TRBD1; v_gene: TRBV28
CDR3aa: CSVGTANYGYTF; CDR3nt: TGCAGCGTTGGAACAGCAAACTATGGCTACACCTTC; abundance: -; j_gene: TRBJ1-2; d_gene: -; v_gene: TRBV29-1
CDR3aa: CASSQIRTEYRYNSPLHF; CDR3nt: TGTGCCAGCAGCCAAATTCGGACAGAATACCGCTATAATTCACCCCTCCACTTT; abundance: -; j_gene: TRBJ1-6; d_gene: -; v_gene: TRBV4-2
CDR3aa: CASSLIRVEGYTF; CDR3nt: TGTGCCAGCAGCTTGATAAGGGTCGAGGGCTACACCTTC; abundance: -; j_gene: TRBJ1-2; d_gene: -; v_gene: TRBV5-4
CDR3aa: CAWGTGQGGETQYF; CDR3nt: TGTGCCTGGGGAACAGGACAGGGCGGGGAGACCCAGTACTTC; abundance: -; j_gene: TRBJ2-5; d_gene: TRBD1; v_gene: TRBV30
CDR3aa: CASSFSTDPNTEAFF; CDR3nt: TGCGCCAGCAGCTTTTCAACCGACCCGAACACTGAAGCTTTCTTT; abundance: -; j_gene: TRBJ1-1; d_gene: -; v_gene: TRBV5-1
CDR3aa: CASSLEWPSSGNTIYF; CDR3nt: TGTGCCAGCAGCTTAGAATGGCCGAGCTCTGGAAACACCATATATTTT; abundance: -; j_gene: TRBJ1-3; d_gene: -; v_gene: TRBV7-6
CDR3aa: CATGHSGGTHSSYNEQFF; CDR3nt: TGTGCCACCGGACATAGCGGGGGGACACACAGCTCCTACAATGAGCAGTTCTTC; abundance: -; j_gene: TRBJ2-1; d_gene: TRBD2; v_gene: TRBV24-1
CDR3aa: CASRTTGGGNQPQHF; CDR3nt: TGTGCCAGCAGGACGACAGGGGGGGGCAATCAGCCCCAGCATTTT; abundance: -; j_gene: TRBJ1-5; d_gene: TRBD1; v_gene: TRBV27
CDR3aa: CASSPTLSDTQYF; CDR3nt: TGTGCCAGCTCACCCACGTTGTCAGATACGCAGTATTTT; abundance: -; j_gene: TRBJ2-3; d_gene: -; v_gene: TRBV18
CDR3aa: CASSQSGTPNTEAFF; CDR3nt: TGTGCCAGCAGCCAAAGTGGGACACCGAACACTGAAGCTTTCTTT; abundance: -; j_gene: TRBJ1-1; d_gene: -; v_gene: TRBV3-1/TRBV3-2
CDR3aa: CAWSTRDTQYF; CDR3nt: TGTGCCTGGAGTACGAGGGATACGCAGTATTTT; abundance: -; j_gene: TRBJ2-3; d_gene: -; v_gene: TRBV30
CDR3aa: CAIRAGPGQDSGANVLTF; CDR3nt: TGTGCCATCAGGGCCGGGCCGGGACAGGACTCTGGGGCCAACGTCCTGACTTTC; abundance: -; j_gene: TRBJ2-6; d_gene: TRBD1; v_gene: TRBV10-3
CDR3aa: CASSYGGLPGYTF; CDR3nt: TGTGCCAGCAGTTACGGTGGTCTCCCTGGCTACACCTTC; abundance: -; j_gene: TRBJ1-2; d_gene: -; v_gene: TRBV6-6
CDR3aa: CATRFRTGGFQETQYF; CDR3nt: TGTGCCACCCGCTTCCGGACAGGAGGCTTCCAAGAGACCCAGTACTTC; abundance: -; j_gene: TRBJ2-5; d_gene: TRBD1; v_gene: TRBV28
CDR3aa: CASSSARSGGGSPLHF; CDR3nt: TGCGCCAGCAGCTCGGCCCGGTCAGGGGGCGGTTCACCCCTCCACTTT; abundance: -; j_gene: TRBJ1-6; d_gene: TRBD1; v_gene: TRBV5-1
CDR3aa: CASGNTGTDTQYF; CDR3nt: TGTGCCAGCGGTAACACCGGCACAGATACGCAGTATTTT; abundance: -; j_gene: TRBJ2-3; d_gene: -; v_gene: TRBV27
CDR3aa: CASSLLDRDRLYGYTF; CDR3nt: TGTGCCAGCAGCTTGCTCGACAGGGATCGTCTCTATGGCTACACCTTC; abundance: once; j_gene: TRBJ1-2; d_gene: TRBD1; v_gene: TRBV5-8
CDR3aa: CASTSGGLSTDTQYF; CDR3nt: TGTGCCAGCACCTCCGGGGGGCTAAGCACAGATACGCAGTATTTT; abundance: -; j_gene: TRBJ2-3; d_gene: -; v_gene: TRBV5-4
CDR3aa: CASSREGVGTSGHHEQFF; CDR3nt: TGTGCCAGCTCACGGGAAGGAGTCGGGACTAGCGGACATCATGAGCAGTTCTTC; abundance: -; j_gene: TRBJ2-1; d_gene: TRBD2; v_gene: TRBV18
CDR3aa: CASSLRGELFF; CDR3nt: TGTGCCAGCAGCTTACGGGGGGAGCTGTTTTTT; abundance: -; j_gene: TRBJ2-2; d_gene: -; v_gene: TRBV11-1
CDR3aa: CAWSVGGKSNQPQHF; CDR3nt: TGTGCCTGGAGTGTGGGAGGGAAAAGCAATCAGCCCCAGCATTTT; abundance: -; j_gene: TRBJ1-5; d_gene: -; v_gene: TRBV30
CDR3aa: CASSSPPGPAGFGYTF; CDR3nt: TGTGCCAGCAGTTCACCCCCGGGACCCGCAGGATTTGGCTACACCTTC; abundance: once; j_gene: TRBJ1-2; d_gene: -; v_gene: TRBV28
CDR3aa: CASRRTGFSTDTQYF; CDR3nt: TGTGCCAGCAGACGTACAGGTTTTAGCACAGATACGCAGTATTTT; abundance: -; j_gene: TRBJ2-3; d_gene: -; v_gene: TRBV6-5
CDR3aa: CASSQDFGLAGEDTQYF; CDR3nt: TGTGCCAGCAGCCAAGATTTCGGACTAGCGGGGGAAGATACGCAGTATTTT; abundance: -; j_gene: TRBJ2-3; d_gene: TRBD2; v_gene: TRBV3-1/TRBV3-2
CDR3aa: CASSNRQGAMNF; CDR3nt: TGTGCCAGCAGCAACCGACAGGGGGCCATGAACTTC; abundance: few; j_gene: TRBJ2-4; d_gene: TRBD1; v_gene: TRBV11-1
CDR3aa: CASTWEYNRPQHF; CDR3nt: TGTGCCAGCACTTGGGAATACAATCGGCCCCAGCATTTT; abundance: -; j_gene: TRBJ1-5; d_gene: -; v_gene: TRBV12-3/TRBV12-4